This T cell receptor beta chain appears in the sequencing data of a study of beta chain features in type 1 diabetes. Concerning this clone itself: The antigen is undetermined.

General study results and limits: Researchers report that Type 1 diabetes patients had moderately but significantly shorter TCRB CDR3s across all four CD4+ subsets.

Expressed TCRB transcripts got sequenced, as all isolated RNA was reverse transcribed. Assay: immunoSEQ multiplex PCR; the TCRdb copy retains only in-frame clones and omits some. The data contain over 700,000 clones, roughly 15% of them singletons. CDR3 size: 16 residues. Per the germline V gene, CDR1 is MDHEN and CDR2 is SYDVKM. J was trimmed by 10 bases and V by 4 bases; bases with no gene match: 7. The chain employs TRBV28 and TRBJ2-1; TRBD2 agrees at 16 bases. This TCR was recovered from a woman aged 18-30 years in good health. Sequenced: naive CD4+ T cells from blood. The CDR3 coding sequence is TGTGCCAGCAGTTCCGCCGGGACTAGCGGGAGGGGAGAGCAGTTCTTC. This gives the protein CASSSAGTSGRGEQFF. The entire variable domain, with the rest obtained from reference TRBV28 and TRBJ2-1, is as follows: DVKVTQSSRYLVKRTGEKVFLECVQDMDHENMFWYRQDPGLGLRLIYFSYDVKMKEKGDIPEGYSVSREKKERFSLILESASTNQTSMYLCASSSAGTSGRGEQFFGPGTRLTVL.